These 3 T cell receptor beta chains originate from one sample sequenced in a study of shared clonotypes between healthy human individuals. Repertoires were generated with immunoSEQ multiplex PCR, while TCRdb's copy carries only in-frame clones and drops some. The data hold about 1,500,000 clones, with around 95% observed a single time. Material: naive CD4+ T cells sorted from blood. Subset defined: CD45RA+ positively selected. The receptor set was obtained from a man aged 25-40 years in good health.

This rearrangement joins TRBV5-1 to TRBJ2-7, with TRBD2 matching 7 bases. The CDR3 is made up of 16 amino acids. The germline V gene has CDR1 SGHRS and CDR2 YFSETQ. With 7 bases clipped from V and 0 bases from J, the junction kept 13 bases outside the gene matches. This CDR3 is CASSPTVLASSYEQYF. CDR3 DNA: TGCGCCAGCTCCCCGACCGTACTAGCGAGCTCCTACGAGCAGTACTTC.

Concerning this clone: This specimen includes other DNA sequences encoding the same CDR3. The CDR3 bases are TGTGCCAGCAGCCCGGGTGACTACACCTTC. Its protein product is CASSPGDYTF. The chain uses TRBV7-9 and TRBJ1-2; D gene ambiguous. The V end lost 5 bases, the J end lost 10 bases, and 8 bases lay between the germline ends. The CDR3 is made up of 10 amino acids. Germline CDR1 is SEHNR and CDR2 is FQNEAQ (reference sequence).

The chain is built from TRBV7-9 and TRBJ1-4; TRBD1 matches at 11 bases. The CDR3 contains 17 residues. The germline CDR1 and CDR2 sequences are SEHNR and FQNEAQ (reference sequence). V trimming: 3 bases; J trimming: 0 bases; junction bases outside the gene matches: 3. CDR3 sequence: CASSFPGQGATNEKLFF. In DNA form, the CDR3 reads TGTGCCAGCAGCTTTCCGGGACAGGGGGCAACTAATGAAAAACTGTTTTTT.